The present entry profiles one TCR beta chain with its context. The antigen is not known. This record belongs to a study of cytomegalovirus exposure and HLA in healthy donors. Study conclusions and caveats: In an earlier analysis, productive rearrangement rates for most beta V segments clustered near 87% or 30%. A later analysis found common viral pathogens apparently linked to several of the most significant clusters. An analysis that was carried out later associated 15,000 to 20,000 TCR beta sequences with HLA alleles at 0.05 false discovery rate.

The PCR employed 60 Vbeta primers together with 13 Jbeta primers. The protocol was immunoSEQ multiplex PCR, while the TCRdb copy is restricted to in-frame clones and leaves out a portion. There are fewer than 130,000 clones in the sample; 65% occur only once, and around 4% lies in the top ten. Everyone who donated was a healthy bone marrow donor. The sequence was collected from a man under 40 in good health and CMV-seropositive. The sequencing input was PBMCs.

This CDR3 reads CASSFIGTGGTEAFF. CDR3 DNA sequence: TGCGCCAGCAGCTTCATAGGGACAGGGGGGACTGAAGCTTTCTTT. V gene TRBV5-1 combines with J gene TRBJ1-1; 11 bases line up with TRBD1. CDR3 length equals 15 residues. Looked up from germline, CDR1 is SGHRS and CDR2 is YFSETQ. V lost 2 bases, J lost 5 bases, and 5 bases stayed unmatched. Drawing the rest from reference TRBV5-1 and TRBJ1-1, the complete variable domain is KAGVTQTPRYLIKTRGQQVTLSCSPISGHRSVSWYQQTPGQGLQFLFEYFSETQRNKGNFPGRFSGRQFSNSRSEMNVSTLELGDSALYLCASSFIGTGGTEAFFGQGTRLTVV.